This TCR beta chain was observed in a study of T cell responses to AZD1222 COVID-19 vaccine. Comment on this clone: What it binds is unknown. One end of the junction does not line up with germline, which may come from a read error.

Germline-derived CDR1 and CDR2 are SSHAT and FNYEAQ (reference sequence). The CDR3 loop spans 13 amino acids. Sequenced by immunoSEQ multiplex PCR; TCRdb stores in-frame clones only, minus some. Of 190,000 or so clones in the sample, around 89% were seen once. Study-wide points: Clonal diversity may have been underestimated, and the donors were mostly white British, with more females than males. Only six or seven AZD1222 recipients were seropositive at baseline. Spike-wide coverage was observed for vaccine-associated CD4 TCRs, with dominant responses at 160-218 and 743-854.

The receptor was isolated from an adult who received the AZD1222 COVID-19 vaccine. Sample: peripheral blood, taken 28 days after the second AZD1222 dose. The gene calls are TRBV7-7 and TRBJ2-2; no definite D call. The CDR3 loop reads CASSPQDTGELFF. DNA of the CDR3: TGTGCTAGCAGCCCCCAGGATACCGGGGAGCTGTTTTTT.